This T cell receptor (beta chain) was sequenced for a study of blood T cell repertoires in COVID-19. TCRdb keeps only in-frame clones here, not all; method: immunoSEQ multiplex PCR. The sample has 170,000 or so clones; over 80% are singletons. CDR1 is SGHVS and CDR2 is FNYEAQ in the germline V gene. V lost 3 bases, J lost 1 base, and 6 bases lay in between. The CDR3 spans 14 residues. The sequenced sample consisted of peripheral blood. The clonotype was recovered from an older woman with acute or convalescent COVID-19. The chain combines TRBV7-6 with TRBJ2-2; D remains ambiguous. The CDR3 DNA reads as TGTGCCAGCAGCTTGGTGAGGAACACCGGGGAGCTGTTTTTT. This codes for CASSLVRNTGELFF. Full variable domain (outside the CDR3, taken from reference TRBV7-6 and TRBJ2-2): GAGVSQSPRYKVTKRGQDVALRCDPISGHVSLYWYRQALGQGPEFLTYFNYEAQQDKSGLPNDRFSAERPEGSISTLTIQRTEQRDSAMYRCASSLVRNTGELFFGEGSRLTVL.